The present T cell receptor beta chain was sequenced within a study of T cells in Graves' hyperthyroidism and ophthalmopathy. Diagnoses used clinical symptoms, serum thyroxine and TRAb, thyroid ultrasound and orbital computed tomography. The study, taken as a whole, reports: The model predicted ophthalmopathy a median 6.5 months before onset.

Amplification of TCR beta CDR3 regions was performed using RNA transcripts as template. The HTBI set primed first-round TCR CDR3 RT-PCR. TCRdb reprocessed the multiplex PCR reads via MiXCR and lists one record per CDR3 protein. The sample has 250,000 to 400,000 distinct CDR3 sequences, roughly 13% seen once. Trimming left V 3 bases short and J 0 bases short, with 23 bases between. The CDR3 is 19 amino acids. Germline CDR1 reads MDHEN; CDR2 reads SYDVKM. A word on this clonotype: Antigen specificity is unknown.

Specimen: blood. The TCR sequence derives from a woman aged 40 to 50 with Graves' ophthalmopathy. The V call is TRBV28, the J call TRBJ1-2; D is unresolved. CDR3 DNA: TGTGCCAGCAGTTTTCCCCCAATCAGATACCCAGGCTCTAACTATGGCTACACCTTC. Amino acid sequence: CASSFPPIRYPGSNYGYTF.